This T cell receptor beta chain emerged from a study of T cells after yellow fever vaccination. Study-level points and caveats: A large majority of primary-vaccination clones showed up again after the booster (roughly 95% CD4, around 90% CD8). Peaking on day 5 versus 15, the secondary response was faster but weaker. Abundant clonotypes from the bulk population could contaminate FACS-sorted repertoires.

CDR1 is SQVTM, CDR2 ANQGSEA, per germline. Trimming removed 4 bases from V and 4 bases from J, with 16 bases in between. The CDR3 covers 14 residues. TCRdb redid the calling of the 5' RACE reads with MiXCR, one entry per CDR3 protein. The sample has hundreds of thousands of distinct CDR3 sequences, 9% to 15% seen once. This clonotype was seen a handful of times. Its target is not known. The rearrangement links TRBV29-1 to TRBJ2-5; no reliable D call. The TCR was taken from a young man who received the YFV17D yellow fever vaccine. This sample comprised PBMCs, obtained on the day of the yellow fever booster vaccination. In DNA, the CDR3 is TGCAGCGTTGGCCATATAGGTACTCGAGAGACCCAGTACTTC. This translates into CSVGHIGTRETQYF.